This T cell receptor (beta chain) was obtained from a study of blood T cell repertoires in COVID-19. In the study overall: The origin of the acute and convalescent COVID-19 samples was the United States, Italy and Spain. T cells, B-cell-depleted T cells, or PBMCs provided the cDNA or gDNA that served as material.

Losses at the gene ends were 4 bases for V and 4 bases for J; bases not matched to a gene: 4. The CDR3 has 14 amino acids. Germline CDR1 is SGHRS and CDR2 is YFSETQ. As processed by the authors: Estimates of nucleated cell counts were drawn from the amplification of reference gene primers. Assay: immunoSEQ multiplex PCR; the TCRdb copy retains only in-frame clones and omits some. Clone size and the V and J calls come from that table; the DNA yielded D and trimming. Among over 60,000 clones listed, 75% to 90% were seen once. The chain couples TRBV5-1 to TRBJ1-2; 10 bases align to TRBD1. Sequencing was performed on peripheral blood. The TCR originated in a woman in her fifties or sixties with active COVID-19. Here the CDR3 DNA reads TGCGCCAGCAGCCCCGGGACAGGGGTCTATGGCTACACCTTC. It encodes CASSPGTGVYGYTF.